This entry lists 3 T cell receptor beta chains sequenced from one sample in a study of blood T cell repertoires in COVID-19. The data were produced by immunoSEQ multiplex PCR, yet TCRdb's version contains in-frame clones alone and is incomplete. The sample lists tens of thousands of clones; roughly 80% were seen once. Sequenced input: peripheral blood. The receptor set was obtained from a human donor in a cohort sampled during active COVID-19.

The rearrangement links TRBV28 to TRBJ1-5, with D possibly matching TRBD1 (5 bases). The germline V gene has CDR1 MDHEN and CDR2 SYDVKM. The V and J ends lost 5 bases and 4 bases respectively, with 18 bases between them. The CDR3 runs 16 residues. This chain's CDR3 is CASSRDPGFSNQPQHF. CDR3 DNA sequence: TGTGCCAGCAGTAGGGATCCAGGGTTTTCAAATCAGCCCCAGCATTTT.

The J gene is TRBJ2-6, the V gene TRBV2; D gene uncertain. The CDR3 runs to 18 residues. Germline loops: CDR1 SNHLY, CDR2 FYNNEI. The CDR3 loop reads CAAVSLVTVQSRANVLTF. Written as DNA, the CDR3 is TGTGCAGCAGTTTCTCTAGTTACCGTACAAAGTCGGGCCAACGTCCTGACTTTC. The full variable domain, rest sourced from reference TRBV2 and TRBJ2-6, is EPEVTQTPSHQVTQMGQEVILRCVPISNHLYFYWYRQILGQKVEFLVSFYNNEISEKSEIFDDQFSVERPDGSNFTLKIRSTKLEDSAMYFCAAVSLVTVQSRANVLTFGAGSRLTVL.

The genes are TRBV6-6 and TRBJ2-7; TRBD2 aligns across 12 bases. Germline trimming cut 5 bases from V and 0 bases from J; bases unmatched to any gene: 11. In germline, CDR1 is MNHNY, CDR2 SVGAGI (reference sequence). The CDR3 length is 18 residues. The CDR3 nucleotides are TGTGCCAGCAGTCCCCCGGCTAGCGGGAGGGTCAGCTCCTACGAGCAGTACTTC. Translating it yields CASSPPASGRVSSYEQYF.